The 24 T cell receptor beta chains below all came from one sample that was sequenced in a study of cytomegalovirus exposure and HLA in healthy donors (dated 2017 in TCRdb). The method was the immunoSEQ multiplex PCR assay. A mixture of 60 forward primers for TCR Vbeta segments and 13 reverse primers for TCR Jbeta segments was used in the multiplex PCR. TCRdb provides this immuneACCESS table in a form limited to in-frame rearrangements. Some clones are lacking; in checked studies, under half of them reflect an unresolved V gene, and why the rest are absent is not known. The sample yields roughly 160,000 clones; around 90% were counted once. The ten largest clones capture about 0.9% of the sample. Input material: PBMCs. The receptors stem from a young woman in good health and CMV-seronegative.

Only a few counts were recorded for this clone. CDR3 sequence reads: CASSPRPDSEAFF. CDR3 bases: TGTGCCAGCAGCCCGAGGCCTGATTCTGAAGCTTTCTTT. The V gene is TRBV7-7, the J gene TRBJ1-1; D not certain. The length of the CDR3 is 13 residues. Trimming pared 5 bases from V and 6 bases from J, leaving 13 bases between. CDR1 is SSHAT, CDR2 FNYEAQ, per germline (reference sequence). Variable domain in full (rest from reference TRBV7-7 and TRBJ1-1): GAGVSQSPRYKVTKRGQDVTLRCDPISSHATLYWYQQALGQGPEFLTYFNYEAQPDKSGLPSDRFSAERPEGSISTLTIQRTEQRDSAMYRCASSPRPDSEAFFGQGTRLTVV.

The rearrangement links TRBV28 to TRBJ2-1, with D possibly matching TRBD2 (5 bases). Trimming stripped 7 bases from V and 5 bases from J, with 12 bases between. From germline, CDR1 is MDHEN and CDR2 SYDVKM. This CDR3 comprises 13 residues. The CDR3 loop reads CASTPAGNNEQFF. CDR3 DNA sequence: TGTGCCAGCACCCCCGCGGGCAACAATGAGCAGTTCTTC.

J is TRBJ2-5 and V is TRBV7-2; 7 bases are a match to TRBD2. The germline V gene encodes CDR1 SGHTA and CDR2 FQGNSA. The V segment lost 5 bases and the J segment 1 base; nucleotides outside the gene matches: 16. CDR3 length: 18 residues. The CDR3 protein is CASSQRSGTIWPQETQYF. The CDR3 DNA is TGTGCCAGCAGCCAGAGGTCCGGGACTATATGGCCCCAAGAGACCCAGTACTTC. The entire variable domain, with the rest obtained from reference TRBV7-2 and TRBJ2-5, is as follows: GAGVSQSPSNKVTEKGKDVELRCDPISGHTALYWYRQSLGQGLEFLIYFQGNSAPDKSGLPSDRFSAERTGGSVSTLTIQRTQQEDSAVYLCASSQRSGTIWPQETQYFGPGTRLLVL.

The chain carries TRBV7-8 and TRBJ1-4; possible D gene TRBD1, 5 bases. CDR3 size: 16 residues. Trimming took 5 bases from V and 4 from J, leaving 17 bases between them. Germline V lookup: CDR1 SGHVS, CDR2 FQNEAQ. For the CDR3, the DNA is TGTGCCAGCAGCCCAACAGGTCTTCAGGGTAATGAAAAACTGTTTTTT. Translation: CASSPTGLQGNEKLFF.

In nucleotides, the CDR3 is TGTGCCAGCAGTGAAGCGGGGGGTGAGTACGAGCAGTACTTC. This codes for CASSEAGGEYEQYF. The rearrangement uses TRBV6-1 and TRBJ2-7, with D tentatively TRBD2 (6 bases). This CDR3 contains 14 residues. Germline loops: CDR1 MNHNS, CDR2 SASEGT. The ends were cut back, 0 bases at V and 4 bases at J, with 10 bases in the middle.

The chain joins TRBV30 to TRBJ1-2; D is uncertain. The CDR3 consists of 15 residues. V was pared by 0 bases and J by 6 bases, with 17 bases between. Germline V gene lookup returns CDR1 GTSNPN and CDR2 SVGIG (reference sequence). Here the CDR3 reads CAWSVLAAERDGYTF. CDR3 in DNA: TGTGCCTGGAGTGTATTGGCAGCAGAGCGGGATGGCTACACCTTC.

The genes are TRBV12-5 and TRBJ2-5, with 9 positions matching TRBD1. J was trimmed by 5 bases and V by 5 bases; bases with no gene match: 6. Germline CDR1 reads LGHNT; CDR2 reads FRNRAP. The CDR3 runs 14 residues. The CDR3 is CASGIPGQGETQYF. As DNA, the CDR3 is TGTGCTAGTGGTATCCCCGGACAGGGGGAGACCCAGTACTTC.

This rearrangement joins TRBV9 to TRBJ1-1; 8 nucleotides line up with TRBD1. Germline trimming cut 4 bases from V and 3 bases from J; bases unmatched to any gene: 5. The germline CDR1 and CDR2 sequences are SGDLS and YYNGEE. The CDR3 length is 14 residues. Written as DNA, the CDR3 is TGTGCCAGCAGCCTTACAGGGGGGGACACTGAAGCTTTCTTT. Its translation: CASSLTGGDTEAFF.

A note on this clone: Within the sample, other DNA sequences also encode this same CDR3. The rearrangement uses TRBV12-5 and TRBJ1-6, with D hard to call. There are 15 residues in the CDR3. Germline CDR1 is LGHNT and CDR2 is FRNRAP. V was shortened by 0 bases and J by 3 bases, with 6 bases between the two germline ends. DNA of the CDR3: TGTGCTAGTGGTTTGGTAAGGAGCTATAATTCACCCCTCCACTTT. Translating it yields CASGLVRSYNSPLHF.

This chain connects TRBV5-4 to TRBJ1-1, with D unresolved. V lost 0 bases to trimming and J lost 1 base, with 19 bases between them. Looked up from germline, CDR1 is SGHNT and CDR2 is YYREEE (reference sequence). The length of the CDR3 is 18 residues. CDR3 DNA sequence: TGTGCCAGCAGCTTGGGGTTCGTCACAGCATCAGGGAACACTGAAGCTTTCTTT. Its protein product is CASSLGFVTASGNTEAFF.

The chain joins TRBV28 to TRBJ1-1; 7 nucleotides line up with TRBD1. Germline CDR1 reads MDHEN; CDR2 reads SYDVKM. There are 15 residues in the CDR3. Germline trimming cut 1 base from V and 1 base from J; bases unmatched to any gene: 3. The CDR3 DNA is TGTGCCAGCAGTTTATTAGGGGGCGGGAACACTGAAGCTTTCTTT. Translating gives CASSLLGGGNTEAFF. Combining the CDR3 with reference TRBV28 and TRBJ1-1 gives the whole variable domain DVKVTQSSRYLVKRTGEKVFLECVQDMDHENMFWYRQDPGLGLRLIYFSYDVKMKEKGDIPEGYSVSREKKERFSLILESASTNQTSMYLCASSLLGGGNTEAFFGQGTRLTVV.

This clone was observed a single time. The chain couples TRBV1 to TRBJ1-2; TRBD1, as called in the table, went unchecked against the DNA. TRBV1 is a known pseudogene. The CDR3 runs 16 residues. In DNA, the CDR3 is TGCACCAGCAGCACTACCAGGGCAGGGGGGAGCTATGGCTACACCTTC. Residues: CTSSTTRAGGSYGYTF.

V is TRBV27 and J is TRBJ2-7, with TRBD1 matching 7 bases. V was pared by 5 bases and J by 5 bases, with 12 bases of the junction left unmatched. This CDR3 has 15 residues. Germline CDR1 and CDR2: MNHEY and SMNVEV (reference sequence). Here the CDR3 reads CASSLLPTGANEQYF. As DNA, the CDR3 is TGTGCCAGCAGTCTCCTACCCACAGGGGCGAACGAGCAGTACTTC.

This clone was seen a single time. This chain uses TRBV18 with TRBJ1-5; D not resolved. This CDR3 spans 16 amino acids. The V end was cut by 3 bases, the J end by 0 bases, with 12 bases between. The germline V gene has CDR1 KGHSH and CDR2 LQKENI. CDR3 loop: CASSPRQVYSNQPQHF. Here the CDR3 DNA reads TGTGCCAGCTCACCTAGACAAGTCTATAGCAATCAGCCCCAGCATTTT.

The CDR3 coding sequence is TGTGCCAGCAGCTTGGGGGCTAGCGGGAGGGCCGGGCAAGAGACCCAGTACTTC. Its protein product is CASSLGASGRAGQETQYF. This sequence joins TRBV7-3 and TRBJ2-5; 12 positions agree with TRBD2. After removal of 3 bases from V and 2 bases from J, the junction contained 10 bases not matched to a gene. The CDR3 runs 18 residues. In germline, CDR1 is SGHTA, CDR2 FQGTGA.

J is TRBJ1-1 and V is TRBV10-3; possibly TRBD1 for D (5 bases). This CDR3 has 12 residues. Germline V gene lookup returns CDR1 ENHRY and CDR2 SYGVKD. V was trimmed by 10 bases and J by 1 base, leaving 10 bases between them. CDR3 region: CATGLTNTEAFF. DNA for the CDR3: TGTGCCACGGGACTGACGAACACTGAAGCTTTCTTT.

The chain has TRBV28 and TRBJ1-5; perhaps TRBD1 as D (5 bases). This CDR3 contains 21 residues. The V gene's germline CDR1 is MDHEN and CDR2 SYDVKM. Trimming pared 6 bases from V and 0 bases from J, leaving 30 bases between. CDR3 in amino acids: CASRKDVATAGTIYSNQPQHF. The DNA for the CDR3 is TGTGCCAGCAGAAAGGATGTGGCGACAGCCGGAACAATCTATAGCAATCAGCCCCAGCATTTT.

This sequence joins TRBV19 and TRBJ2-1; D may be TRBD1 (6 bases). Germline V gene lookup returns CDR1 LNHDA and CDR2 SQIVND (reference sequence). This CDR3 comprises 15 residues. The germline V and J ends were trimmed by 1 base and 6 bases, with 13 bases remaining between them. The CDR3 sequence: CASSIGGAGANEQFF. The CDR3 DNA reads as TGTGCCAGTAGTATAGGGGGCGCAGGGGCCAATGAGCAGTTCTTC.

This sequence joins TRBV7-2 and TRBJ2-1; 14 nucleotides align to TRBD2. V shed 7 bases and J 4 bases; nucleotides not matched to a gene: 3. Germline values: CDR1 SGHTA, CDR2 FQGNSA. This CDR3 comprises 15 residues. Here the CDR3 reads CASNRLAGGYNEQFF. Written as DNA, the CDR3 is TGTGCCAGCAACCGACTAGCGGGGGGGTACAATGAGCAGTTCTTC. Supplemented by reference TRBV7-2 and TRBJ2-1, the full variable domain reads GAGVSQSPSNKVTEKGKDVELRCDPISGHTALYWYRQSLGQGLEFLIYFQGNSAPDKSGLPSDRFSAERTGGSVSTLTIQRTQQEDSAVYLCASNRLAGGYNEQFFGPGTRLTVL.

The CDR3 loop is CASSFTGTVSEQYF. The CDR3 DNA reads TGTGCCAGCAGCTTTACCGGGACAGTCTCTGAGCAGTACTTC. The chain employs TRBV27 and TRBJ2-7; 7 bases are a match to TRBD1. The CDR3 totals 14 residues. Per germline, CDR1 MNHEY and CDR2 SMNVEV (reference sequence). V dropped 6 bases and J dropped 7; count of bases not matched to a gene: 12.

The chain has TRBV2 and TRBJ1-2; TRBD1 matches 7 bases. CDR3 length: 15 amino acids. Germline loops: CDR1 SNHLY, CDR2 FYNNEI. V trimming: 0 bases; J trimming: 6 bases; junction bases outside the gene matches: 7. CDR3 in DNA: TGTGCCAGCAGTGAAGCGCTTCTACAGGGGAATGGCTACACCTTC. Its translation is CASSEALLQGNGYTF.

The CDR3 DNA reads TGTGCCAGCAGCTTTCCCCTTGAGGCAGCGACCTACGAGCAGTACTTC. This gives the protein CASSFPLEAATYEQYF. The rearrangement uses TRBV5-8 and TRBJ2-7; D is uncertain. The CDR3 loop spans 16 amino acids. With 2 bases removed from V and 2 bases from J, the gap between germline ends came to 17 bases. Per the germline V gene, CDR1 is SGHTS and CDR2 is YDEGEE. Full variable domain (missing parts from reference TRBV5-8 and TRBJ2-7): EAGVTQSPTHLIKTRGQQATLRCSPISGHTSVYWYQQALGLGLQFLLWYDEGEERNRGNFPPRFSGRQFPNYSSELNVNALELEDSALYLCASSFPLEAATYEQYFGPGTRLTVT.

V is TRBV9 and J is TRBJ2-3, with 9 nucleotides matching TRBD2. This CDR3 region has 16 residues. CDR1 SGDLS and CDR2 YYNGEE come from the germline V gene. Losses at the gene ends were 0 bases for V and 4 bases for J; bases not matched to a gene: 6. CDR3 in amino acids: CASSVGAGGPADTQYF. The CDR3 DNA sequence: TGTGCCAGCAGCGTAGGCGCGGGAGGGCCAGCAGATACGCAGTATTTT.

The V gene is TRBV10-3, the J gene TRBJ1-1; 7 bases agree with TRBD1. Trimming cost V 10 bases and J 1 base; bases outside gene matches: 15. Germline V gene sequence: CDR1 ENHRY, CDR2 SYGVKD. CDR3 length equals 16 residues. CDR3 protein: CATRGEGAPKNTEAFF. The CDR3 DNA is TGTGCCACCAGGGGCGAGGGGGCCCCGAAGAACACTGAAGCTTTCTTT.